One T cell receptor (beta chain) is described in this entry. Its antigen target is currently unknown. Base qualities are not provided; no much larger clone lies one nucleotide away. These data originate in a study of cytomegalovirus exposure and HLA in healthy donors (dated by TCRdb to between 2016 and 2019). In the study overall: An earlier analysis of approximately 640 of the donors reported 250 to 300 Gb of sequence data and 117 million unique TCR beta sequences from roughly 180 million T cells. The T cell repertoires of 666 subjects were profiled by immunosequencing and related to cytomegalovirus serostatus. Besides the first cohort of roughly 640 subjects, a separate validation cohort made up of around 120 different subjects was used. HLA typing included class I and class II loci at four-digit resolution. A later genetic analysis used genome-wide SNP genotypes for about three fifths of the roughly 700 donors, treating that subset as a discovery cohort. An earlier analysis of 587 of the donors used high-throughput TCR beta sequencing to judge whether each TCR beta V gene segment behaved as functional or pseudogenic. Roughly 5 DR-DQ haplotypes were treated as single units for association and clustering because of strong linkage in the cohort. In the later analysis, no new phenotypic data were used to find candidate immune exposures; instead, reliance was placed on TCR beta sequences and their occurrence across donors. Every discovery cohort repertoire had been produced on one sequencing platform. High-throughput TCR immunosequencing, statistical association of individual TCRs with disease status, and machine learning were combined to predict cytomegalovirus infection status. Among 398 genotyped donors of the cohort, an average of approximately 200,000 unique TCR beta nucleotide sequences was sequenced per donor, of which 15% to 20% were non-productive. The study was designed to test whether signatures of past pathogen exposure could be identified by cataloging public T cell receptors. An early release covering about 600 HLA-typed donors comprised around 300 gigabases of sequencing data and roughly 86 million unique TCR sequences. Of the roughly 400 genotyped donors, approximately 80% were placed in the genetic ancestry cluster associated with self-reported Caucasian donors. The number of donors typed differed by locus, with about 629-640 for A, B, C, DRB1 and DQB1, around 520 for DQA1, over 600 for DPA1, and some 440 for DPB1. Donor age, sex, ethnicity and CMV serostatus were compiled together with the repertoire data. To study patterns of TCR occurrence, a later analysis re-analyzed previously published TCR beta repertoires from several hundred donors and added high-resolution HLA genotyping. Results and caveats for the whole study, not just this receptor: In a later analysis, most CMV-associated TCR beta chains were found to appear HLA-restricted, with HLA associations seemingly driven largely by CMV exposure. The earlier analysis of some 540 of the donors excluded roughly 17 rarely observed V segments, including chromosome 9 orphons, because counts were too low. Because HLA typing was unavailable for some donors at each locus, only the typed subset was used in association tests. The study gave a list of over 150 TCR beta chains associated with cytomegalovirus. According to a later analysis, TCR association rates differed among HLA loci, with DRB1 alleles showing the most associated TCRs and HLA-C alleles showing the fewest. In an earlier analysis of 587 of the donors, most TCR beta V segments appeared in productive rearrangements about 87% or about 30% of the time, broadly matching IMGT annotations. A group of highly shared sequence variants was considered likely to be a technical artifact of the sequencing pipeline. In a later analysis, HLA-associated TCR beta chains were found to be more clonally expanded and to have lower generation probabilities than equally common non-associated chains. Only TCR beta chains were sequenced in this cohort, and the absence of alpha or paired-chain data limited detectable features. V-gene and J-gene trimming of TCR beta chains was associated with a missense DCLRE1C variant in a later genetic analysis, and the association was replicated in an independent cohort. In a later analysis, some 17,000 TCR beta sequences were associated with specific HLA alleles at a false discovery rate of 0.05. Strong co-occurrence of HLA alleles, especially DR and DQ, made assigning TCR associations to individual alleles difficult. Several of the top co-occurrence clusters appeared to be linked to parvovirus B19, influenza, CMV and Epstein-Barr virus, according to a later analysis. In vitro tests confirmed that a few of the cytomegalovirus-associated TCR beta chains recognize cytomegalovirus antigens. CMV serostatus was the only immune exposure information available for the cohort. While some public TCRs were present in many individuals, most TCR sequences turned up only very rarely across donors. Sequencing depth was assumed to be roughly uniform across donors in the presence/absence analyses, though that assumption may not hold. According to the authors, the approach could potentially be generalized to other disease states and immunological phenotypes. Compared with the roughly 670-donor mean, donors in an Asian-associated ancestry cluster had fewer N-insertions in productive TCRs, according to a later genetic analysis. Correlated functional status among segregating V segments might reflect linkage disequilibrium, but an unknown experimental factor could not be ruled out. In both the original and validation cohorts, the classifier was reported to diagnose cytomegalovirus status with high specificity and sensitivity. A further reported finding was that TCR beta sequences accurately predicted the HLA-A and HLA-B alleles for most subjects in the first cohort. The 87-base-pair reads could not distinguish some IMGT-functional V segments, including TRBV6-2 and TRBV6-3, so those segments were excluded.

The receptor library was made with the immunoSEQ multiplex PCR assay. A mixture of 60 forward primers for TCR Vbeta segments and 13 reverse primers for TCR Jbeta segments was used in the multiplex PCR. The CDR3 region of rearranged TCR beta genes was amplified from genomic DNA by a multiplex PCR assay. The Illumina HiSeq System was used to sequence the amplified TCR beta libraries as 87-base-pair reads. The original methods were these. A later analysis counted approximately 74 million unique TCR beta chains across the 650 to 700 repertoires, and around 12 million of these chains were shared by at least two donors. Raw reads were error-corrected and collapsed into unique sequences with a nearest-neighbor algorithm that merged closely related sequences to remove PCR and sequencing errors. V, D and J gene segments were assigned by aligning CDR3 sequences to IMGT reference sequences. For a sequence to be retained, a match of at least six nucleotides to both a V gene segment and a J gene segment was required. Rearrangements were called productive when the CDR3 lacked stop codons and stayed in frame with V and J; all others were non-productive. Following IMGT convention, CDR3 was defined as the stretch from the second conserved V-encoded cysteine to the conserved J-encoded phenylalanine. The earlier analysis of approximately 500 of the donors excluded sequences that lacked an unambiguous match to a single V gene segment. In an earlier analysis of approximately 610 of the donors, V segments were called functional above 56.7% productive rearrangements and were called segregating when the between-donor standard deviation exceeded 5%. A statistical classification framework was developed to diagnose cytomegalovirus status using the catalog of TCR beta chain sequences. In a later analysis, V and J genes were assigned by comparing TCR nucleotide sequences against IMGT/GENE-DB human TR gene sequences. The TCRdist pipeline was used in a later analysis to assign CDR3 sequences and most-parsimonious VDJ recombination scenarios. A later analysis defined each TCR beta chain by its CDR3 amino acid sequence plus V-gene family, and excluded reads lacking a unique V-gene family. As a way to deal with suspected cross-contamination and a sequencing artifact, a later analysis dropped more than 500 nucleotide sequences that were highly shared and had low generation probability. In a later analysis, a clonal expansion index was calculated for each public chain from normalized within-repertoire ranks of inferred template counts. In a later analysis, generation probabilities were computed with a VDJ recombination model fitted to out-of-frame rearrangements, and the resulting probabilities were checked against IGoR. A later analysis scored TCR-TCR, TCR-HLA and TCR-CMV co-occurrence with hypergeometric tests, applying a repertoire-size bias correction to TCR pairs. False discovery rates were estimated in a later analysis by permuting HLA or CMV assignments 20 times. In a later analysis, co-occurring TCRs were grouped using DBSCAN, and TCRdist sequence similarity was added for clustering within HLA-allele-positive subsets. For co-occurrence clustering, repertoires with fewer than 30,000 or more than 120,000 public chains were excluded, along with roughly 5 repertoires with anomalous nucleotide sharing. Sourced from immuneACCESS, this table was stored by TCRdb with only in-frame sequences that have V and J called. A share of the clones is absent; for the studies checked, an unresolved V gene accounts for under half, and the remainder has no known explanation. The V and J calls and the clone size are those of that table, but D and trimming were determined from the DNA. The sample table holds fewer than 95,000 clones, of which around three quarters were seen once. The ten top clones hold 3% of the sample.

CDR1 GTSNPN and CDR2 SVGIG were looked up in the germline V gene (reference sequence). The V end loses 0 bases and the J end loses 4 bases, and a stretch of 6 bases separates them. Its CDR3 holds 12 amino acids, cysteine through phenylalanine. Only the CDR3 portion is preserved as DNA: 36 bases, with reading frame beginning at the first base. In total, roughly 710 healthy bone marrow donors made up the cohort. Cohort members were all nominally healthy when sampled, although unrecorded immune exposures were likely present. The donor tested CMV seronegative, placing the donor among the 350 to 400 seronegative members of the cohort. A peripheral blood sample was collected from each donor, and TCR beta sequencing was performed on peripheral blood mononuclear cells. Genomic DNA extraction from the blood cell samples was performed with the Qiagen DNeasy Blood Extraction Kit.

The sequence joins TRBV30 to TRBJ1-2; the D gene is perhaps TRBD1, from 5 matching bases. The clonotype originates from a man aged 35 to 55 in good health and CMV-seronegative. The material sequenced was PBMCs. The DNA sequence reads TGTGCCTGGAGTGTCGGGGGCTATGGCTACACCTTC. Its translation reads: CAWSVGGYGYTF.